This T cell receptor beta chain was found in a study of T cell clonotyping in hematopoietic cell transplantation. Time point indicated: recipient sample about 28 days before transplant, after cytoreduction. TCRdb keeps only in-frame clones here, not all; method: immunoSEQ multiplex PCR. Among some 13,000 clones listed, over 80% were seen once. This clonotype was sampled from a man aged 55 to 70 with acute myeloid leukemia. Some clones in this sample may be carry-over from other donors' samples. The material sequenced was peripheral blood mononuclear cells, taken before stem cell transplant.

The CDR3 bases are TGTGCCAGCTCACGGGGACAGCATAATGAAAAACTGTTTTTT. It specifies CASSRGQHNEKLFF. J is TRBJ1-4 and V is TRBV18; 7 bases align to TRBD1. There are 14 residues in the CDR3. The trim removed 4 bases at V and 4 bases at J, leaving 3 bases unmatched. Germline V gives CDR1 KGHSH, CDR2 LQKENI.